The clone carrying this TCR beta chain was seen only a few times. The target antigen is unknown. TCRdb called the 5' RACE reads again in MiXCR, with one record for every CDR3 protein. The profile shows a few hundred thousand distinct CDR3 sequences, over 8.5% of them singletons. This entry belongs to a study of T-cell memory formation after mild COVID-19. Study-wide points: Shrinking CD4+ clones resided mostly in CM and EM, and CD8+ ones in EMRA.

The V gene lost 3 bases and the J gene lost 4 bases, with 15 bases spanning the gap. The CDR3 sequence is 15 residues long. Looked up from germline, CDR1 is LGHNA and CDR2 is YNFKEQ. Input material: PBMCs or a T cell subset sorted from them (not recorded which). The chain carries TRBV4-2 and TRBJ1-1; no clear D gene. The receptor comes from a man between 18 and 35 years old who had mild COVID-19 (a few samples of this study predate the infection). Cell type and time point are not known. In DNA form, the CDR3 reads TGTGCCAGCAGCCAGTTGGGAGTGTGGAGCACTGAAGCTTTCTTT. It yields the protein CASSQLGVWSTEAFF.